The source of this TCR beta chain is a study of spatial heterogeneity in lung cancer. Germline V gene data show CDR1 as SNHLY and CDR2 as FYNNEI. The CDR3 sequence is 12 residues long. V was trimmed by 6 bases and J by 6 bases, leaving 10 bases between them. This clonotype was seen many times. A library prepared for alpha chains yielded this beta chain as an off-target read; its size is of little meaning. TCRdb passed the 5' RACE reads through MiXCR, listing each CDR3 protein once. The sample consists of thousands of distinct CDR3 sequences, approximately 20% of them appearing once. The time point here: sample taken at primary tumor resection. No cell sorting; template was whole RNA from tumor, lung tissue or PBMC.

The V gene is TRBV2, the J gene TRBJ2-3; D gene ambiguous. The starting material was normal lung tissue next to the tumor, obtained at surgery. This TCR came from a male donor with early-stage non-small cell lung cancer. The CDR3 loop is CASRAFLDTQYF. In nucleotides, the CDR3 is TGTGCCAGCAGGGCGTTCCTTGATACGCAGTATTTT.